This T cell receptor (beta chain) was obtained from a study of blood T cell repertoires in COVID-19. The overall study: Spain, Italy and the United States supplied samples that represented acute and convalescent COVID-19.

Trimming pared 7 bases from V and 6 bases from J, leaving 19 bases between. This CDR3 spans 15 amino acids. Germline V gene data show CDR1 as KGHSY and CDR2 as FQNENV. Measured with immunoSEQ multiplex PCR; TCRdb has only the in-frame clones, and not every one. The sample yields approximately 65,000 clones, approximately 80% seen once. The V call is TRBV16, the J call TRBJ1-5; possibly TRBD1 for D (5 bases). The sequence came from a man aged 55 to 70 with acute or convalescent COVID-19. Input material: peripheral blood. CDR3 region: CASTGGQGGGQPQHF. For the CDR3, the DNA is TGTGCCAGCACCGGTGGGCAGGGAGGCGGTCAGCCCCAGCATTTT.